Shown below are 29 T cell receptor beta chains from a single sample sequenced in a study of Ad26.COV2.S vaccination and SARS-CoV-2 variants (dated by TCRdb to the early 2020s). The library was built by means of the immunoSEQ multiplex PCR assay. TCRdb stores this immuneACCESS table with in-frame sequences only. Part of the clones is absent; in the studies checked, under half of the shortfall reflects unresolved V genes, and no reason is known for the rest. The sample data list roughly 320,000 clones, and around 81% of these were observed just once. Approximately 2.1% of the sample lies in the top ten. The treatment or condition label corresponds to: approximately 18 received Ad26.COV2.S at low or high dose, single or two shots; five or six received placebo; per-sample allocation not given. For vaccine and placebo recipients, the sequenced repertoires came from samples collected on day 63 after the first injection.

The input for sequencing was peripheral blood, taken in a trial of Ad26.COV2.S vaccine versus placebo. All receptors come from a person between 18 and 65 years old who received the Ad26.COV2.S COVID-19 vaccine or a placebo.

V and J are TRBV13 and TRBJ1-5; 7 bases align to TRBD1. J lost 5 bases, V lost 10 bases, and 20 bases had no gene match. The CDR3 runs 17 residues. From germline, CDR1 is PRHDT and CDR2 FYEKMQ (reference sequence). The CDR3 DNA reads TGTGCCATACCCCGAGGGAAGGAGGCAGGGGGACATCAGCCCCAGCATTTT. This sequence encodes CAIPRGKEAGGHQPQHF.

The chain recombines TRBV19 with TRBJ1-5; possible D gene TRBD1, 6 bases. This CDR3 has 21 amino acids. V lost 2 bases, J lost 0 bases, and 26 bases lay in between. Germline-derived CDR1 and CDR2 are LNHDA and SQIVND (reference sequence). The CDR3 reads CASSIRVSNFRGPLSNQPQHF. As DNA, the CDR3 is TGTGCCAGTAGTATAAGGGTTTCAAATTTCCGGGGGCCTCTTAGCAATCAGCCCCAGCATTTT.

The sample holds many counts of this clone. The V and J genes are TRBV19 and TRBJ2-2; 8 bases are shared with TRBD1. The CDR3 runs 16 residues. V lost 6 bases and J lost 4; bases outside the gene matches: 10. The V gene's germline CDR1 is LNHDA and CDR2 SQIVND (reference sequence). CDR3: CASRAGSGGATGELFF. As DNA, the CDR3 is TGTGCCAGTAGAGCTGGGTCAGGGGGCGCCACCGGGGAGCTGTTTTTT.

The chain is built from TRBV6-5 and TRBJ2-7; 10 bases agree with TRBD1. Germline V lookup: CDR1 MNHEY, CDR2 SVGAGI. The CDR3 is 14 amino acids. The V and J ends lost 7 bases and 7 bases, in that order; junction bases with no gene match: 10. CDR3 coding DNA: TGTGCCAGCAACGTCGACAGGGGGCTCGGGGAGCAGTACTTC. Translating it yields CASNVDRGLGEQYF.

The V gene is TRBV6-5, the J gene TRBJ2-2; D call uncertain. CDR3 length: 14 amino acids. The germline CDR1 and CDR2 sequences are MNHEY and SVGAGI. The V end lost 5 bases, the J end lost 2 bases, and 9 bases lay between the germline ends. CDR3 amino acids: CASSLGPNTGELFF. Written as DNA, the CDR3 is TGTGCCAGCAGTCTGGGCCCCAACACCGGGGAGCTGTTTTTT.

This clone was counted a single time. The chain combines TRBV29-1 with TRBJ2-7, with 8 bases that match TRBD1. The CDR3 length is 13 residues. The J segment lost 6 bases and the V segment lost 6 bases, leaving 10 bases of the junction unmatched. The V gene's germline CDR1 is SQVTM and CDR2 ANQGSEA. CDR3 residues: CSVAIGQGGEQYF. The DNA for the CDR3 is TGCAGCGTCGCAATCGGACAGGGCGGCGAGCAGTACTTC.

This chain links TRBV7-2 with TRBJ1-1; unclear D gene. V lost 1 base, J lost 6 bases, and 12 bases lay in between. CDR1 and CDR2 (germline): SGHTA, FQGNSA. The CDR3 sequence is 14 residues long. This CDR3 reads CASSLGGSYPEAFF. The CDR3 nucleotides are TGTGCCAGCAGCTTAGGGGGTAGTTACCCTGAAGCTTTCTTT.

This chain connects TRBV7-9 to TRBJ2-2; TRBD2 agrees at 7 bases. Germline loops: CDR1 SEHNR, CDR2 FQNEAQ (reference sequence). The CDR3 is made up of 16 amino acids. V was pared by 2 bases and J by 7 bases, with 10 bases of the junction left unmatched. The CDR3 spells CASSLSGTMSGGELFF. DNA of the CDR3: TGTGCCAGCAGCTTATCCGGGACTATGAGCGGCGGGGAGCTGTTTTTT.

The chain joins TRBV5-5 to TRBJ2-3, with D perhaps TRBD1 (6 bases). Germline V gene lookup returns CDR1 SGHKS and CDR2 YYEKEE (reference sequence). The V end was cut by 1 base, the J end by 2 bases, with 8 bases between. The CDR3 contains 14 residues. In DNA, the CDR3 is TGTGCCAGCAGCTTGTGGGACAACACAGATACGCAGTATTTT. This sequence encodes CASSLWDNTDTQYF.

V usage is TRBV4-2 and J usage is TRBJ2-7; D tentatively reads TRBD1 or TRBD2 (5 bases each). Germline loops: CDR1 LGHNA, CDR2 YNFKEQ. The CDR3 is 14 residues long. Deletions cut 4 bases from V and 4 bases from J, with 14 bases between. This CDR3 is CASSPGTLEYEQYF. CDR3 nucleotide sequence: TGTGCCAGCAGCCCCGGGACGCTTGAATACGAGCAGTACTTC.

The J gene is TRBJ2-7, the V gene TRBV4-1, with D maybe TRBD1 (5 bases). Trimming took 0 bases from V and 4 from J, leaving 16 bases between them. The CDR3 consists of 16 residues. Germline V gives CDR1 MGHRA, CDR2 YSYEKL. The CDR3 here is CASSQDQLAGFYEQYF. The CDR3 DNA follows: TGCGCCAGCAGCCAAGATCAACTGGCAGGGTTTTACGAGCAGTACTTC.

The genes are TRBV18 and TRBJ1-2; D is undetermined. Trimming removed 0 bases from V and 4 bases from J, with 12 bases in between. Per germline, CDR1 KGHSH and CDR2 LQKENI. The CDR3 runs to 15 residues. Here the CDR3 reads CASSPPGRVIYGYTF. The CDR3 DNA is TGTGCCAGCTCACCACCCGGCAGAGTCATCTATGGCTACACCTTC.

Notes on this clone: This sequence may be a read error, since a much larger clone differs from it by one base. The chain couples TRBV7-2 to TRBJ2-2, with D unresolved. In germline, CDR1 is SGHTA, CDR2 FQGNSA. The CDR3 spans 12 residues. Trimming took off 5 bases at V and 6 bases at J, with 7 bases between the two ends. The CDR3 spells CASSLDPGELFF. CDR3 nucleotides: TGTGCCAGCAGCCTAGATCCCGGGGAGCTGTTTTTT.

V gene TRBV28 combines with J gene TRBJ2-5; perhaps TRBD1 as D (5 bases). Trimming shortened V by 3 bases and J by 5 bases, and 22 bases separated the two germline ends. The V gene's germline CDR1 is MDHEN and CDR2 SYDVKM. The CDR3 sequence is 17 residues long. The CDR3 region has the DNA TGTGCCAGCAGTTTTAGAAGCTCACAAGGGGTCTTGGAGACCCAGTACTTC. As protein: CASSFRSSQGVLETQYF.

This clone showed up just once. The sample has other DNA sequences that encode this CDR3 too. The CDR3 loop reads CASSVEGNTEAFF. The DNA for the CDR3 is TGTGCCAGCAGCGTAGAGGGGAACACTGAAGCTTTCTTT. The chain couples TRBV9 to TRBJ1-1; D is unresolved. Germline V gene sequence: CDR1 SGDLS, CDR2 YYNGEE. This CDR3 is 13 amino acids long. The V gene lost 0 bases and the J gene lost 1 base, with 4 bases spanning the gap.

The rearrangement joins TRBV6-6 to TRBJ2-7, with 10 positions matching TRBD1. The CDR3 length is 17 residues. Germline CDR1 and CDR2: MNHNY and SVGAGI (reference sequence). Trimming removed 5 bases from V and 5 bases from J; junction bases left unmatched: 15. The CDR3 loop reads CASSPGTGVLVYHEQYF. CDR3 nucleotides: TGTGCCAGCAGTCCCGGGACAGGGGTTTTGGTCTACCACGAGCAGTACTTC.

The chain combines TRBV28 with TRBJ2-2, with 8 bases aligning to TRBD1. Unmatched junction bases numbered 11, after V lost 7 bases and J lost 4 bases. The CDR3 totals 16 residues. Germline lookup yields CDR1 MDHEN and CDR2 SYDVKM. Here the CDR3 reads CASTPSGTGSTGELFF. In DNA, the CDR3 is TGTGCCAGCACACCCTCCGGGACAGGTAGCACCGGGGAGCTGTTTTTT. Looking up the rest from reference TRBV28 and TRBJ2-2 gives the full variable domain: DVKVTQSSRYLVKRTGEKVFLECVQDMDHENMFWYRQDPGLGLRLIYFSYDVKMKEKGDIPEGYSVSREKKERFSLILESASTNQTSMYLCASTPSGTGSTGELFFGEGSRLTVL.

This chain uses TRBV5-1 with TRBJ1-3, with D possibly being TRBD1 (6 bases). Germline V gives CDR1 SGHRS, CDR2 YFSETQ. The CDR3 is made up of 16 amino acids. The V gene lost 5 bases and the J gene lost 0 bases, with 15 bases spanning the gap. CDR3 in amino acids: CASSSPGASSGNTIYF. DNA of the CDR3: TGCGCCAGCAGTTCACCAGGGGCCAGCTCTGGAAACACCATATATTTT.

This chain links TRBV6-5 with TRBJ1-2; D uncertain. Germline loops: CDR1 MNHEY, CDR2 SVGAGI. This CDR3 spans 13 amino acids. Trimming removed 1 base from V and 5 bases from J, with 8 bases in between. Here the CDR3 reads CASSYWTEYGYTF. The DNA of the CDR3 is TGTGCCAGCAGTTACTGGACTGAGTATGGCTACACCTTC.

The rearrangement uses TRBV1 and TRBJ2-6; TRBD2, as called in the table, went unchecked against the DNA. TRBV1 has pseudogene status. This CDR3 is 16 amino acids long. The CDR3 reads CTSSQDREGGANVLTF. As DNA, the CDR3 is TGCACCAGCAGCCAAGACAGGGAGGGTGGGGCCAACGTCCTGACTTTC.

The chain is built from TRBV27 and TRBJ1-2; 8 nucleotides line up with TRBD1. The CDR3 extends over 14 amino acids. Unmatched junction bases numbered 2, after V lost 1 base and J lost 4 bases. Germline values: CDR1 MNHEY, CDR2 SMNVEV (reference sequence). The CDR3 DNA sequence: TGTGCCAGCAGTTTATACAGGGGGGCCTATGGCTACACCTTC. It yields the protein CASSLYRGAYGYTF.

This chain links TRBV2 with TRBJ1-1; the D gene is possibly TRBD1 (6 bases). The CDR3 runs 14 residues. V shed 7 bases and J shed 5 bases, with 17 bases lying between them. Per the germline V gene, CDR1 is SNHLY and CDR2 is FYNNEI. The CDR3 region is CASTRSEGGTEAFF. CDR3 in DNA: TGTGCCAGCACCCGATCGGAAGGGGGAACTGAAGCTTTCTTT.

V is TRBV5-1 and J is TRBJ2-2, with 7 bases matching TRBD1. The ends lost 1 base at V and 3 bases at J; junction bases unmatched: 0. The CDR3 spans 14 residues. CDR1 SGHRS and CDR2 YFSETQ come from the germline V gene. CDR3 DNA: TGCGCCAGCAGCTTGCAGGGGGACACCGGGGAGCTGTTTTTT. Its protein product is CASSLQGDTGELFF.

The J gene is TRBJ2-7, the V gene TRBV6-5; weak D call: TRBD1 (5 bases). Germline loops: CDR1 MNHEY, CDR2 SVGAGI. The CDR3 is made up of 13 amino acids. V lost 8 bases, J lost 3 bases, and 14 bases lay in between. The CDR3 DNA reads TGTGCCAGCGGGGCCAGGGATTACTACGAGCAGTACTTC. This encodes CASGARDYYEQYF.

This chain connects TRBV9 to TRBJ2-7, with D unresolved. Germline assignment: CDR1 SGDLS and CDR2 YYNGEE. The germline V and J ends were trimmed by 2 bases and 7 bases, with 19 bases remaining between them. The CDR3 has 15 residues. CDR3 coding DNA: TGTGCCAGCAGCGTGGCAAGGGTGGCCGGTGGTGAGCAGTACTTC. This codes for CASSVARVAGGEQYF.

This rearrangement joins TRBV13 to TRBJ1-4; no definite D call. This CDR3 is built from 16 residues. In germline, CDR1 is PRHDT, CDR2 FYEKMQ (reference sequence). V dropped 2 bases and J dropped 7 bases, with 17 bases sitting between them. The CDR3 sequence is CASSLRRYRSGEKLFF. The CDR3 nucleotides are TGTGCCAGCAGCTTAAGGAGGTACCGGTCAGGTGAAAAACTGTTTTTT.

The rearrangement joins TRBV2 to TRBJ2-7; unclear D gene. With 0 bases removed from V and 5 bases from J, the gap between germline ends came to 11 bases. The germline V gene encodes CDR1 SNHLY and CDR2 FYNNEI. The CDR3 is 14 residues long. Here the CDR3 reads CASSEALQLDEQYF. As DNA, the CDR3 is TGTGCCAGCAGTGAAGCGCTTCAATTGGACGAGCAGTACTTC. Full variable domain (remainder filled in from reference TRBV2 and TRBJ2-7): EPEVTQTPSHQVTQMGQEVILRCVPISNHLYFYWYRQILGQKVEFLVSFYNNEISEKSEIFDDQFSVERPDGSNFTLKIRSTKLEDSAMYFCASSEALQLDEQYFGPGTRLTVT.

This clone has a single count. This chain links TRBV7-2 with TRBJ2-5, with D possibly being TRBD2 (5 bases). The CDR3 totals 16 residues. V dropped 2 bases and J dropped 4 bases, with 17 bases sitting between them. CDR1 SGHTA and CDR2 FQGNSA come from the germline V gene. This CDR3 is CASSLTGLTQLETQYF. The CDR3 region has the DNA TGTGCCAGCAGCTTAACCGGACTCACCCAACTAGAGACCCAGTACTTC.

V and J are TRBV3-1 (or the pseudogene TRBV3-2) and TRBJ1-3, with TRBD1 matching 7 bases. The CDR3 has 14 residues. Germline V CDR1 and CDR2: LGHDT, YNNKEL (reference sequence). Trimming removed 3 bases from V and 4 bases from J; junction bases left unmatched: 3. CDR3 nucleotide sequence: TGTGCCAGCAGCCACCGGGACAGAGGAAACACCATATATTTT. Translation: CASSHRDRGNTIYF.